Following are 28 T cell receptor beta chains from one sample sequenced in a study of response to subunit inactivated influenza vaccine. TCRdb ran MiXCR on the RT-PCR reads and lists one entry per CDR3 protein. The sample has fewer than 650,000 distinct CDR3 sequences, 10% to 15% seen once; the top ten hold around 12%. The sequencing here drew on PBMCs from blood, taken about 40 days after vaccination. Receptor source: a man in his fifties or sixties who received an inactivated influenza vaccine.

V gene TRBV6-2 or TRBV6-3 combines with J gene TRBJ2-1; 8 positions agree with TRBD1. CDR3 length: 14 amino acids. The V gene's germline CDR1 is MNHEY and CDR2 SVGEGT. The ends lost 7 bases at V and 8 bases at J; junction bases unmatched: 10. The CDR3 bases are TGTGCCAGCACCTGGACAGGGAATACGGATGAGCAGTTCTTC. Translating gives CASTWTGNTDEQFF.

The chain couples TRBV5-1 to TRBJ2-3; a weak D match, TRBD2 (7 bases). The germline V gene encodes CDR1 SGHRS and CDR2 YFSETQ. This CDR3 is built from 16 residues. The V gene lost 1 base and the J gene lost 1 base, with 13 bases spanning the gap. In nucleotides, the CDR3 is TGCGCCAGCAGCTTGCAACGGGGGGCCCGCACAGATACGCAGTATTTT. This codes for CASSLQRGARTDTQYF.

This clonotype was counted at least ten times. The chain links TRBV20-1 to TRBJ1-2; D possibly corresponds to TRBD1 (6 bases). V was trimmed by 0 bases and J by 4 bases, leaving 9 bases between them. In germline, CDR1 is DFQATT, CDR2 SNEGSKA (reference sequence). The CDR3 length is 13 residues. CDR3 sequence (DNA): TGCAGTGCTAGAGAGGGGGGCGCCTATGGCTACACCTTC. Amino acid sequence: CSAREGGAYGYTF.

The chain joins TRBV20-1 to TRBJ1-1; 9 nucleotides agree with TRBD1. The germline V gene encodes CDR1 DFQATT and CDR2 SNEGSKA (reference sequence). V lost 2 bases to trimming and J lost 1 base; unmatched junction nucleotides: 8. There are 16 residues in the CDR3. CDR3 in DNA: TGCAGTGCTAGACCCGGGACAGGGATGAAGAACACTGAAGCTTTCTTT. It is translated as CSARPGTGMKNTEAFF.

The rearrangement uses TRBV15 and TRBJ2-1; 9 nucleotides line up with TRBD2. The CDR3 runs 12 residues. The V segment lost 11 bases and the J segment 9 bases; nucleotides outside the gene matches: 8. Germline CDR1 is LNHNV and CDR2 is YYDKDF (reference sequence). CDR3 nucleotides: TGTGCCGCCGCCGGGACTAGCAGTGAGCAGTTCTTC. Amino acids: CAAAGTSSEQFF.

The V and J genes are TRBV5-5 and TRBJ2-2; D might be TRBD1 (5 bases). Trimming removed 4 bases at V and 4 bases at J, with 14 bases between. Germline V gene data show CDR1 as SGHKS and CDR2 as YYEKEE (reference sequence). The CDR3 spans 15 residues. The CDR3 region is CASSPMQGSTGELFF. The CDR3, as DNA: TGTGCCAGCAGCCCTATGCAGGGAAGCACCGGGGAGCTGTTTTTT.

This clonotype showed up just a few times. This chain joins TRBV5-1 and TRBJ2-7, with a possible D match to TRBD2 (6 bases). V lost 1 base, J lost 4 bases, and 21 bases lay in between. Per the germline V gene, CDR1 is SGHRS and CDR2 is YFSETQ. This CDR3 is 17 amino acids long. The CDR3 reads CASSLTAGWDLVYEQYF. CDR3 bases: TGCGCCAGCAGCTTGACAGCAGGATGGGACTTAGTTTACGAGCAGTACTTC.

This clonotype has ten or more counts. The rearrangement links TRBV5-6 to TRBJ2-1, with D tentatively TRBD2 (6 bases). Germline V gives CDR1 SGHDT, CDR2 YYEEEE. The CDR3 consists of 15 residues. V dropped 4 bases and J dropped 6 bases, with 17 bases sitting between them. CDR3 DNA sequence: TGTGCCAGCAGCATGGGACTCCGGAGGCCCAATGAGCAGTTCTTC. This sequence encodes CASSMGLRRPNEQFF.

The CDR3 nucleotides read TGCGCCAGCAGCCAAGATCAGGGGGCGAATTCACCCCTCCACTTT. The encoded protein is CASSQDQGANSPLHF. This chain uses TRBV4-3 with TRBJ1-6; TRBD1 matches at 8 bases. Per germline, CDR1 LGHNA and CDR2 YSLEER. J gave up 7 bases and V 0 bases, and 2 bases lay outside the gene matches. The CDR3 contains 15 residues.

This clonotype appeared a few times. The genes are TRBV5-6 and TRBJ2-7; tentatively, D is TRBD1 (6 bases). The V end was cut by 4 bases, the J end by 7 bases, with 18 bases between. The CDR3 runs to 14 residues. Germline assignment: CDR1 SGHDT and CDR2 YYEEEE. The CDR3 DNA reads TGTGCCAGCAGCCCGGGACAAACCGGATTGGAGCAGTACTTC. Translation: CASSPGQTGLEQYF.

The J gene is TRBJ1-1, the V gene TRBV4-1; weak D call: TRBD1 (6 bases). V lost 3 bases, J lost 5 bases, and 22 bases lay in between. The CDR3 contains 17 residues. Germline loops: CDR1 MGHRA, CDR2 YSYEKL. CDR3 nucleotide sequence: TGCGCCAGCAGCCAGAGGGGTGACAGGCGCGGAGGGACTGAAGCTTTCTTT. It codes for CASSQRGDRRGGTEAFF.

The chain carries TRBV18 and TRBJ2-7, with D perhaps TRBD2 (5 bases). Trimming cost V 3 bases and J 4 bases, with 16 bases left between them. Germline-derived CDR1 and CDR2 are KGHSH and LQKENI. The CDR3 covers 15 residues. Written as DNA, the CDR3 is TGTGCCAGCTCACCCCCCTCGGGGAGCGCATACGAGCAGTACTTC. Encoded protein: CASSPPSGSAYEQYF.

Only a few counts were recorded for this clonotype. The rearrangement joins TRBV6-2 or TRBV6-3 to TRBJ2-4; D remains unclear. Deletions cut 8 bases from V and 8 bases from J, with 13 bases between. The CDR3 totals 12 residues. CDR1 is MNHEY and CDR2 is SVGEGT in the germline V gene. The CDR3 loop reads CASVDPPHIQYF. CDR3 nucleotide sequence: TGTGCCAGCGTTGACCCACCCCACATTCAGTACTTC.

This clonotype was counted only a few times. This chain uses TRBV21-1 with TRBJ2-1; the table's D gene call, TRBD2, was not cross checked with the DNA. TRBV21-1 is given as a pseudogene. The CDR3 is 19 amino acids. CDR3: CASSNGSSGGRRRWNEQFF. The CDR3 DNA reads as TGTGCCAGCAGCAACGGTTCTAGCGGGGGGCGGCGTCGGTGGAATGAGCAGTTCTTC.

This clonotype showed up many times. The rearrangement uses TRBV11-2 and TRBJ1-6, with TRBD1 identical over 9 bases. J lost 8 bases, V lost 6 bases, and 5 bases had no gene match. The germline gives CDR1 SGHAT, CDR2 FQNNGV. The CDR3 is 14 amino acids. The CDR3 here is CASRLQGAYSPLHF. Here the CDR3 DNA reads TGTGCCAGCAGATTACAGGGGGCTTATTCACCCCTCCACTTT. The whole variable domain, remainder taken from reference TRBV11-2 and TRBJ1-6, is EAGVAQSPRYKIIEKRQSVAFWCNPISGHATLYWYQQILGQGPKLLIQFQNNGVVDDSQLPKDRFSAERLKGVDSTLKIQPAKLEDSAVYLCASRLQGAYSPLHFGNGTRLTVT.

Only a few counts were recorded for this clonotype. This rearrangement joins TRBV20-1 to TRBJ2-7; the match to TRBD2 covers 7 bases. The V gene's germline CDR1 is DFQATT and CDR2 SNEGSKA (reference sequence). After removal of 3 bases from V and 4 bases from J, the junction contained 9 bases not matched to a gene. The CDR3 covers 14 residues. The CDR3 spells CSASFGGLVYEQYF. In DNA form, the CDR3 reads TGCAGTGCTAGTTTCGGTGGACTAGTGTACGAGCAGTACTTC.

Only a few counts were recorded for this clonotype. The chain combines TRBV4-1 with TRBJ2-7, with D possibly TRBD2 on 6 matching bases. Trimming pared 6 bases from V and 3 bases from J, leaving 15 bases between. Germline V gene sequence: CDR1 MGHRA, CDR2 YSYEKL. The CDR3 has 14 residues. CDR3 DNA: TGCGCCAGCAGTCCGAACCGGGAGTACTACGAGCAGTACTTC. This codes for CASSPNREYYEQYF.

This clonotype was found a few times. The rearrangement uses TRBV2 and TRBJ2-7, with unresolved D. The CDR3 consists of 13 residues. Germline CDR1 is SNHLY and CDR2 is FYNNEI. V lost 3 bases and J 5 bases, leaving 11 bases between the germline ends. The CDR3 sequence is CASSELQGNEQYF. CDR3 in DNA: TGTGCCAGCAGTGAGTTACAAGGCAACGAGCAGTACTTC.

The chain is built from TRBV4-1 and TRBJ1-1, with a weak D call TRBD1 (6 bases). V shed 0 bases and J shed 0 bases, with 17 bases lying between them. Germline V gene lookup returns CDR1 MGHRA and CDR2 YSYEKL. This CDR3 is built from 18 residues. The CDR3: CASSQEPSSGGLNTEAFF. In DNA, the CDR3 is TGCGCCAGCAGCCAAGAGCCGAGTTCGGGGGGGCTGAACACTGAAGCTTTCTTT.

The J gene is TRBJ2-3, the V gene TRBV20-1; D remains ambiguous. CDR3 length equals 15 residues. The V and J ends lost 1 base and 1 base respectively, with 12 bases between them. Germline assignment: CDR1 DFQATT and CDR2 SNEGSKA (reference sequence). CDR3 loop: CSARASPHGTDTQYF. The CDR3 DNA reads TGCAGTGCTAGAGCTTCACCACATGGCACAGATACGCAGTATTTT.

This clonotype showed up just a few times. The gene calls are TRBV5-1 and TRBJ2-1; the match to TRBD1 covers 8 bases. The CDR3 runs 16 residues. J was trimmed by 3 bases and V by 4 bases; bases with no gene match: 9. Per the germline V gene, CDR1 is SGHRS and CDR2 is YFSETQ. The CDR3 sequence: CASSPQGTGLYNEQFF. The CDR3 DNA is TGCGCCAGCAGCCCGCAAGGGACAGGCCTCTACAATGAGCAGTTCTTC.

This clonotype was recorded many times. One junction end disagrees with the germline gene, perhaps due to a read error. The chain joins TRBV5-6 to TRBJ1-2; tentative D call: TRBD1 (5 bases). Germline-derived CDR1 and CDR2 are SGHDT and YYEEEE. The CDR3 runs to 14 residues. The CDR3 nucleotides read TGTGCCAGCAACTTGGTGACAGAGGACTATGGCTACACCTTC. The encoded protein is CASNLVTEDYGYTF.

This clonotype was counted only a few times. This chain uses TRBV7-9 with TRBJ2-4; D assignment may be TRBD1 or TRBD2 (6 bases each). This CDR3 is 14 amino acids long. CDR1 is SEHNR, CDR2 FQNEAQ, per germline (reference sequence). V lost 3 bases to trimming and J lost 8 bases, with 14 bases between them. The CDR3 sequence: CASSFSGRGDIQYF. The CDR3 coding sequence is TGTGCCAGCAGCTTTAGCGGCAGGGGAGACATTCAGTACTTC.

The CDR3 loop is CASSHSLAVQPYEQYF. CDR3 bases: TGTGCCAGCAGCCACTCACTAGCGGTTCAGCCCTACGAGCAGTACTTC. J is TRBJ2-7 and V is TRBV14; 8 bases agree with TRBD2. Per germline, CDR1 SGHDN and CDR2 FVKESK. With V trimmed by 3 bases and J by 2 bases, 9 bases remained unmatched. There are 16 residues in the CDR3.

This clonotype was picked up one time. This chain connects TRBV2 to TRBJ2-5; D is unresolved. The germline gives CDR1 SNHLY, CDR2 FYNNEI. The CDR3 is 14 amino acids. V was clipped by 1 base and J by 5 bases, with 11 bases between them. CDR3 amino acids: CASSEGRFAETQYF. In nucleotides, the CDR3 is TGTGCCAGCAGTGAAGGAAGGTTTGCGGAGACCCAGTACTTC.

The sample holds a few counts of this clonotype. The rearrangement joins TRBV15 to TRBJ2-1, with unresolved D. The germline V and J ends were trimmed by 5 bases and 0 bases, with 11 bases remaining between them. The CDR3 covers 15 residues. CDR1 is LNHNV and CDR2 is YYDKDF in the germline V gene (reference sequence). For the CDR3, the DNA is TGTGCCACCAGCGGCGGCAGGAGCTCCTACAATGAGCAGTTCTTC. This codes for CATSGGRSSYNEQFF.

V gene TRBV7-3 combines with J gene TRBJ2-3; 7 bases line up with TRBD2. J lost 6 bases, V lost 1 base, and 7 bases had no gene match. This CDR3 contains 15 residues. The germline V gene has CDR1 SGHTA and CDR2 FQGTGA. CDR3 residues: CASSLRGRGSDTQYF. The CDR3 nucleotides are TGTGCCAGCAGCTTAAGGGGGAGGGGCTCGGATACGCAGTATTTT. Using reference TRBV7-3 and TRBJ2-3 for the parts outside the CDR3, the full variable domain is GAGVSQTPSNKVTEKGKYVELRCDPISGHTALYWYRQSLGQGPEFLIYFQGTGAADDSGLPNDRFFAVRPEGSVSTLKIQRTERGDSAVYLCASSLRGRGSDTQYFGPGTRLTVL.

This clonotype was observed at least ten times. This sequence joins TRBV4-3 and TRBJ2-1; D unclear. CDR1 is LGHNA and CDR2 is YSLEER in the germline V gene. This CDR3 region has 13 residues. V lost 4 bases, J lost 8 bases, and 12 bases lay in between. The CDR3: CASSLRDGDEQFF. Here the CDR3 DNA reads TGCGCCAGCAGCCTAAGGGATGGCGATGAGCAGTTCTTC.